This entry features one TCR beta chain sequence. One end of the junction fails to match germline, which may point to a read error. The sample comes from a study of cytomegalovirus exposure and HLA in healthy donors. The PCR was carried out with 60 Vbeta primers and 13 Jbeta primers. The table came from immunoSEQ multiplex PCR; TCRdb's copy has only in-frame clones and leaves some out. Among around 170,000 clones listed, over 65% were seen once. This CDR3 region has 13 residues. Germline V gene data show CDR1 as SEHNR and CDR2 as FQNEAQ (reference sequence). Sequencing was carried out using PBMCs. The origin of this receptor is a woman in her forties or fifties in good health and CMV-seropositive. The chain combines TRBV7-9 with TRBJ1-2; a weak D match, TRBD1 (6 bases). The CDR3 bases are TGTTCCAGCAGTTCCCAGGGGTTCGATGGCTACACCTTC. The encoded protein is CSSSSQGFDGYTF.